The 9 T cell receptor beta chains below come from one sample, sequenced in a study of blood T cells in healthy people across ages. A second about 6 to 12 cycle PCR used barcoded and J-beta primers. TCRdb recomputed calls from the 5' RACE reads with MiXCR, one row per CDR3 protein. The table has 1.5 million to 2 million distinct CDR3 sequences, under 30% seen once; the top ten hold 7% to 9%. The sample taken for sequencing was blood. These receptors were obtained from a woman under 40 in good health.

This clonotype was seen more than once but under ten times. The junction shows a germline mismatch at one end, possibly a read error. The gene calls are TRBV6-5 and TRBJ1-2; the D gene is possibly TRBD1 (6 bases). CDR1 is MNHEY and CDR2 is SVGAGI in the germline V gene. The CDR3 has 15 amino acids. The CDR3 loop is CASSSLPPDSYDYTF. The CDR3 region has the DNA TGTGCCAGCAGTTCGCTTCCTCCGGACAGCTATGACTACACCTTC.

This clonotype was counted ten times or more. The chain employs TRBV24-1 and TRBJ1-5, with D perhaps matching TRBD1 (6 bases). V was trimmed by 4 bases and J by 5 bases, leaving 8 bases between them. CDR1 KGHDR and CDR2 SFDVKD come from the germline V gene. The CDR3 runs 13 residues. The DNA for the CDR3 is TGTGCCACCAGTGAGGGGGCGTATCAGCCCCAGCATTTT. Translating it yields CATSEGAYQPQHF.

The rearrangement joins TRBV7-2 to TRBJ2-5; 8 bases are shared with TRBD1. Germline V gives CDR1 SGHTA, CDR2 FQGNSA. The CDR3 loop spans 14 amino acids. The V segment lost 5 bases and the J segment 5 bases; nucleotides outside the gene matches: 7. The CDR3 region is CASSTLDRVETQYF. CDR3 nucleotides: TGTGCCAGCAGCACCCTGGACAGGGTTGAGACCCAGTACTTC.

This clonotype was seen more than once but under ten times. The chain uses TRBV3-1 and TRBJ1-2; no reliable D call. V gave up 3 bases and J gave up 3 bases, with 8 bases separating them. Germline CDR1 LGHDT, CDR2 YNNKEL (reference sequence). The CDR3 covers 13 residues. CDR3 in DNA: TGTGCCAGCAGCCAGATGGCCTACTATGGCTACACCTTC. Its protein product is CASSQMAYYGYTF.

V is TRBV5-1 and J is TRBJ2-7, with 14 bases that match TRBD2. Germline-derived CDR1 and CDR2 are SGHRS and YFSETQ. With 1 base clipped from V and 7 bases from J, the junction kept 7 bases outside the gene matches. This CDR3 spans 16 amino acids. The chain's CDR3 is CASSLRTSGGPWEQYF. The CDR3 DNA reads TGCGCCAGCAGCTTGAGGACTAGCGGGGGGCCATGGGAGCAGTACTTC.

The J gene is TRBJ1-2, the V gene TRBV9; D call uncertain. Germline CDR1 and CDR2: SGDLS and YYNGEE. The germline V and J ends were trimmed by 0 bases and 0 bases, with 12 bases remaining between them. The CDR3 loop spans 16 amino acids. This CDR3 is CASSVDVGRSNYGYTF. The CDR3 DNA reads TGTGCCAGCAGCGTAGACGTAGGACGGTCTAACTATGGCTACACCTTC.

Only a few counts were recorded for this clonotype. The CDR3 sequence: CASSFHLPGAADTQYF. CDR3 coding DNA: TGTGCCAGCAGCTTCCATCTCCCAGGGGCGGCAGATACGCAGTATTTT. This chain connects TRBV7-2 to TRBJ2-3, with D possibly matching TRBD1 (6 bases). The CDR3 has 16 residues. Germline V gene lookup returns CDR1 SGHTA and CDR2 FQGNSA. V lost 3 bases and J lost 4, with 17 bases in between.

This clonotype occurred a few times. The chain is built from TRBV27 and TRBJ2-7, with 8 bases lining up with TRBD1. There are 15 residues in the CDR3. The V segment lost 5 bases and the J segment 5 bases; nucleotides outside the gene matches: 11. Germline V gene sequence: CDR1 MNHEY, CDR2 SMNVEV (reference sequence). The CDR3 DNA sequence: TGTGCCAGCAGTCCCGGGACAGGACCCACTCACGAGCAGTACTTC. This translates into CASSPGTGPTHEQYF.

In this sample, this clonotype turned up a few times. The V call is TRBV7-6, the J call TRBJ2-1; D not resolved. This CDR3 has 16 amino acids. In germline, CDR1 is SGHVS, CDR2 FNYEAQ. V gave up 5 bases and J gave up 0 bases, with 14 bases separating them. The CDR3 region has the DNA TGTGCCAGCAGCCGAGAGTCATTCAGCTCCTACAATGAGCAGTTCTTC. It yields the protein CASSRESFSSYNEQFF. Drawing the rest from reference TRBV7-6 and TRBJ2-1, the complete variable domain is GAGVSQSPRYKVTKRGQDVALRCDPISGHVSLYWYRQALGQGPEFLTYFNYEAQQDKSGLPNDRFSAERPEGSISTLTIQRTEQRDSAMYRCASSRESFSSYNEQFFGPGTRLTVL.